This T cell receptor beta chain stems from a study of beta chain features in type 1 diabetes. This clone occurred a few times. Its specificity is not known. Germline values: CDR1 SGHNT, CDR2 YENEEA. The CDR3 runs 15 residues. Between the trimmed V and J ends, which lost 3 bases and 4 bases, there was a span of 16 bases. Expressed TCRB transcripts were sequenced because the entire RNA isolate underwent reverse transcription. The data were produced by immunoSEQ multiplex PCR, yet TCRdb's version contains in-frame clones alone and is incomplete. This sample has roughly 330,000 clones; approximately 11% occur once, and the top ten carry 0.015%. General study results and limits: Whether TCRB rearrangement is influenced by HLA type was left unresolved in this analysis.

The V call is TRBV11-3, the J call TRBJ2-7; perhaps TRBD1 as D (6 bases). The sequencing input was naive CD4+ T cells from blood. This receptor was obtained from a woman in her 30s in good health. DNA for the CDR3: TGTGCCAGCAGCTTCCGGGCGACAGGAGATTACGAGCAGTACTTC. Translating gives CASSFRATGDYEQYF.